The following is a TCR beta chain sequence with its context. No antigen is known for it. No qualities accompany the bases; no much larger clone lies one base away. This specimen belongs to a study of T cell responses to AZD1222 COVID-19 vaccine (dated by TCRdb to the early 2020s). Regarding the complete study: TCR sequencing covered fewer than 250 trial participants: about 210 given two doses of AZD1222 and 26 given two doses of MenACWY control vaccine. Trial participants were enrolled by age into subgroups of 18-55, 56-69 and 70-plus years, and roughly 160, 29 and 62 TCR-sequenced participants, respectively, were included in these subgroups.

The germline V gene yields SGHTA for CDR1 and FQGNSA for CDR2. Counted from cysteine to phenylalanine, this CDR3 has 16 amino acids. Only CDR3 DNA remains: 48 bases, in frame from the first base. Trimming costs V 2 bases and J 1 base, and their ends lie 14 bases apart. Broad study findings and their caveats: Because no day 14 peak-response samples were available, the repertoires could be characterized only after the peak T cell response. The vaccine-associated CD4 TCRs covered the entire spike protein, and the dominant responses fell in regions 160-218 and 743-854. Nearly half of unique spike-specific TCRs reportedly recognized epitopes outside regions mutated in the B.1.351 and B.1.1.7 variants. The 56-69-year group was small, and its depth increase did not reach significance, likely because of low power. Participants were mostly white British, with more females than males. The authors suggested clonal diversity may have been underestimated. After two AZD1222 doses, both the breadth and the depth of spike-specific TCRs were significantly higher than at day 0 and than in MenACWY recipients. Conclusions about previously exposed vaccinees are limited because only 6 or 7 AZD1222 recipients were SARS-CoV-2 seropositive at baseline.

The CDR3 regions of human TCRbeta chains were analyzed by immunosequencing. The published analysis was carried out like this. Repertoire TCRs were checked for matches against a reference library of SARS-CoV-2-specific TCRs that had been generated using the MIRA antigen-specificity platform. Breadth meant the fraction of unique TCRs that were SARS-CoV-2-associated, whereas depth meant the fraction of total T cells that were SARS-CoV-2-associated. Using the MIRA data, every spike-specific TCR was mapped to the spike region that the TCR reacted to and assigned to either a CD4 or a CD8 class. Log10-transformed breadth and depth values were compared by one-way ANOVA with Sidak's multiple comparisons tests. The table comes from immuneACCESS by way of TCRdb, which keeps in-frame sequences with V and J called. Part of the clones is missing from these tables; in studies checked, under half for an unresolved V gene and the rest for unknown reasons. The DNA gave D and trimming, while V, J and clone size come from that table. The sample table holds approximately 130,000 clones, of which 88% were seen once. The ten largest clones capture roughly 5.7% of the sample.

The sample's time point, from its label and the paper: about 28 days (+/-7) after the second vaccine dose. AZD1222 recipients with second doses at about 4 weeks or about 12 weeks were pooled, because spike-specific TCR depth and breadth did not differ between schedules. Samples from vaccinated people were obtained from the UK trials COV001 and COV002, which included a single-blind randomized controlled phase 2/3 trial of AZD1222 (ChAdOx1 nCoV-19) in healthy adults. For TCRbeta chain sequencing, PBMC samples from trial participants were taken at day 0 and at day 28 after the second dose. The sequencing used peripheral blood, collected 28 days after the second AZD1222 dose. This TCR was recovered from an adult who received the AZD1222 COVID-19 vaccine. This receptor chain uses TRBV7-2 and TRBJ1-1; no D gene can be assigned with confidence. This receptor carries the CDR3 CASSLSSTGRNTEAFF. The DNA sequence is given as TGTGCCAGCAGCTTATCTTCGACGGGGAGGAACACTGAAGCTTTCTTT.